Listed below are T cell receptor beta chains from one sample, sequenced in a study of blood T cell repertoires in COVID-19. Profiled with immunoSEQ multiplex PCR; TCRdb holds only in-frame clones, not every one. The data show some 90,000 clones, with around nine tenths seen just once and 3% to 4.5% held by the top ten. The sample comprised peripheral blood. These receptors all come from a woman between 45 and 65 years old in a cohort sampled during active COVID-19. CDR3s include the opening cysteine and the closing phenylalanine or tryptophan. The size field is filled for only some rows; it gives once, few, many or a size class.

TRBV28	-	TRBJ1-2	CASGSYGYTF
TRBV6-5	-	TRBJ1-5	CASSGQGGNQPQHF
TRBV14	once	TRBJ1-4	CASSRTGSGNEKLFF
TRBV7-9	-	TRBJ2-5	CASSSTLGQGGSETQYF
TRBV29-1	-	TRBJ1-1	CSARQGAGDTEAFF
TRBV7-3	once	TRBJ2-1	CASSFSGGGYNEQFF
TRBV3-1/TRBV3-2	-	TRBJ2-7	CTSSQDPGPYEQYF
TRBV9	-	TRBJ2-7	CASSVAGLAGGPYPLNEQYF
TRBV27	once	TRBJ2-1	CASSSLAGGVSEQFF
TRBV7-8	once	TRBJ1-1	CASSSTENTEAFF
TRBV19	-	TRBJ2-2	CASVQGAPTGELFF
TRBV5-1	-	TRBJ2-5	CASSLAGYQETQYF
TRBV3-1/TRBV3-2	once	TRBJ1-2	CASSQIDEAGYTF
TRBV19	few	TRBJ1-1	CASSIEGRGRTEAFF
TRBV5-4	-	TRBJ1-4	CASSLEGGNEKLFF
TRBV6-6	-	TRBJ1-1	CASSMTEMNTEAFF
TRBV9	-	TRBJ2-4	CASSVAVGAQGDIQYF
TRBV7-3	-	TRBJ2-1	CASSTQAGEPYNEQFF
TRBV7-8	few	TRBJ2-1	CASHTGGRVDEQFF
TRBV28	-	TRBJ1-5	CASSFFRGAQPQHF
TRBV18	-	TRBJ2-5	CASSPPTSGQETQYF
TRBV24-1	-	TRBJ2-2	CATSDQVGELFF
TRBV5-4	-	TRBJ1-3	CASSFGQGLSGNTIYF
TRBV30	-	TRBJ1-6	CAWSKQDRVNSPLHF
TRBV5-1	-	TRBJ2-1	CASSLGGGSGNEQFF
TRBV5-1	-	TRBJ2-2	CASSILGGANTGELFF
TRBV3-1/TRBV3-2	-	TRBJ2-1	CASSPKAGASQDEQFF
TRBV5-1	-	TRBJ2-6	CASSPGQGAFSGANVLTF
TRBV18	-	TRBJ2-6	CASSPRPSGSSGANVLTF